This is a list of T cell receptor beta chains from one sample in a study of cytomegalovirus exposure and HLA in healthy donors. The protocol was immunoSEQ multiplex PCR, while the TCRdb copy is restricted to in-frame clones and leaves out a portion. The table includes 100,000 or so clones, roughly four fifths detected once. The sample comprised PBMCs. The receptors stem from a human donor in good health. CDR3s leave out the opening cysteine and the closing phenylalanine or tryptophan. The order of the fields is V gene, J gene, CDR3 protein.

V: TRBV27; J: TRBJ1-2; CDR3: ASSPYQGHYGYT
V: TRBV18; J: TRBJ1-5; CDR3: ASSLMRVNQPQH
V: TRBV7-9; J: TRBJ2-3; CDR3: ASSLTGVGTDTQY
V: TRBV29-1; J: TRBJ1-1; CDR3: SVGKFGQGTEAF
V: TRBV15; J: TRBJ2-6; CDR3: ATSSGGSGANVLT
V: TRBV27; J: TRBJ1-6; CDR3: ASSLRAGREHLH
V: TRBV11-1; J: TRBJ2-2; CDR3: ASSRGLAQTGELF
V: TRBV28; J: TRBJ2-1; CDR3: ASRSTGGEEQF
V: TRBV15; J: TRBJ1-2; CDR3: ATRGGGDPYGYT
V: TRBV4-1; J: TRBJ2-1; CDR3: ASSQGSASGRFGGNEQF
V: TRBV5-4; J: TRBJ1-4; CDR3: ASSLGRQGGNEKLF